This T cell receptor (beta chain) was captured by sequencing in a study of beta chain features in type 1 diabetes. Study-wide results and caveats: Among patients with Type 1 diabetes, TCRB CDR3s were moderately but significantly shorter in every one of the four CD4+ subsets.

V lost 3 bases and J lost 2; bases outside the gene matches: 1. The CDR3 has 15 residues. Germline CDR1 is LNHDA and CDR2 is SQIVND (reference sequence). Expressed TCRB transcripts were sequenced because the entire RNA isolate underwent reverse transcription. Sequenced naive, central memory and regulatory T cell samples produced an average of roughly 3.5 million reads. Produced via immunoSEQ multiplex PCR; TCRdb's table is partial and in-frame only. Here the sample spans about 350,000 clones, roughly a fifth being singletons. On average, the one heparinised blood draw given by each donor was approximately 100 mL. For this clone: The antigen is unknown.

Source material: naive CD4+ T cells from blood. This sequence originates from a young woman in good health. The V call is TRBV19, the J call TRBJ2-5; TRBD2 matches 12 bases. The CDR3 nucleotides read TGTGCCAGTAGTATGACTAGCGGGGGACAAGAGACCCAGTACTTC. It codes for CASSMTSGGQETQYF.